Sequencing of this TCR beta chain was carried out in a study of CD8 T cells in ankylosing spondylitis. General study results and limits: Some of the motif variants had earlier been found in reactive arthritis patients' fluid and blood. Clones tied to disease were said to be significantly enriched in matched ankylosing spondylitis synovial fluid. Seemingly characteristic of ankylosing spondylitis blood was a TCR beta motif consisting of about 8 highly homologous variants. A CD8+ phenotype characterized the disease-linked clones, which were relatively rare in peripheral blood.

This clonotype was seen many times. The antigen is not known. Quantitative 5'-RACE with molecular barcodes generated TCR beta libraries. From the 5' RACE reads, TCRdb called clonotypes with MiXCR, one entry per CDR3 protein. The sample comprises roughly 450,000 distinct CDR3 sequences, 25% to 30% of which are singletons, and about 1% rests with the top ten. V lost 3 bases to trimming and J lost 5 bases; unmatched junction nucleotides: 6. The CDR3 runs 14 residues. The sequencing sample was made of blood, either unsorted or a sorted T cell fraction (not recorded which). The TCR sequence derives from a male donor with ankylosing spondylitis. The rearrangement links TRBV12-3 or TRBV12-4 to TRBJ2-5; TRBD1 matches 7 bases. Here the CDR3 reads CASSFRGGEETQYF. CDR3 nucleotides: TGTGCCAGCAGTTTTCGAGGGGGCGAGGAGACCCAGTACTTC.